The clone carrying this T cell receptor beta chain has a count of ten or more. The sample comes from a study of identical twins. The CDR3 runs 15 residues. Germline values: CDR1 SGHKS, CDR2 YYEKEE (reference sequence). The V segment lost 5 bases and the J segment 6 bases; nucleotides outside the gene matches: 7. Everyone who gave samples was a healthy Caucasian. Unique molecular identifiers were present on the cDNA, and a universal primer site came from template switching. TCRdb fed the 5' RACE reads into MiXCR, producing one record per CDR3 protein. The sample carries about 690,000 distinct CDR3 sequences, approximately 21% recorded once. These data are also associated with another study on T cells expressing NK-cell markers. This second report adds: The use of an anti-gamma-delta TCR antibody, which was added in several experiments, restricted sorting to T cells expressing alpha-beta TCR. The study found dominant NKG2C+ clonotypes at about 1.0-8% of CD8+ T cells in six donors.

The receptor was derived from a woman aged 18-30 years in good health. This sequence joins TRBV5-5 and TRBJ2-3, with 12 bases identical to TRBD2. Sequenced material: PBMCs. For the CDR3, the DNA is TGTGCCAGCAGTCTAGCGGGGGGGTACAGGGATACGCAGTATTTT. It translates to CASSLAGGYRDTQYF.